The entry below gives a single T cell receptor (beta chain) sequence along with its context. The V gene lost 0 bases and the J gene lost 3 bases, with 8 bases spanning the gap. Germline loops: CDR1 SGDLS, CDR2 YYNGEE. The CDR3 spans 14 residues. This record comes from a study of blood T cell repertoires in COVID-19. Produced via immunoSEQ multiplex PCR; TCRdb's table is partial and in-frame only. This table holds 150,000 to 200,000 clones, roughly four fifths found once. The TCR comes from a human donor in a cohort sampled during active COVID-19. This chain joins TRBV9 and TRBJ2-3; D gene ambiguous. The specimen sequenced was peripheral blood. The DNA for the CDR3 is TGTGCCAGCAGCGTAGGTGTGTCTACAGATACGCAGTATTTT. Amino acids: CASSVGVSTDTQYF.